The entry that follows covers one T cell receptor (beta chain) sequence. Its target is not known. This record belongs to a study of cytomegalovirus exposure and HLA in healthy donors. General study points: Most TCRs appeared rarely, but some public TCRs recurred in many donors.

The donors were part of the validation cohort, which consisted of under 150 subjects and was separate from the first cohort of 666 subjects. The CDR3 extends over 15 amino acids. Trimming cost V 0 bases and J 6 bases, with 12 bases left between them. The germline V gene has CDR1 SNHLY and CDR2 FYNNEI. Assay: immunoSEQ multiplex PCR; the TCRdb copy retains only in-frame clones and omits some. The table shows about 180,000 clones, with 85% occurring only once. V usage is TRBV2 and J usage is TRBJ1-5, with a possible D match to TRBD1 (5 bases). Sequenced material: PBMCs. The receptor comes from a man between 18 and 35 years old in good health and CMV-seropositive. The CDR3 nucleotides are TGTGCCAGCAGTGAAGCGGGCAGGGCGAGTCAGCCCCAGCATTTT. Translated: CASSEAGRASQPQHF. The full variable domain, with the rest looked up from reference TRBV2 and TRBJ1-5, is EPEVTQTPSHQVTQMGQEVILRCVPISNHLYFYWYRQILGQKVEFLVSFYNNEISEKSEIFDDQFSVERPDGSNFTLKIRSTKLEDSAMYFCASSEAGRASQPQHFGDGTRLSIL.